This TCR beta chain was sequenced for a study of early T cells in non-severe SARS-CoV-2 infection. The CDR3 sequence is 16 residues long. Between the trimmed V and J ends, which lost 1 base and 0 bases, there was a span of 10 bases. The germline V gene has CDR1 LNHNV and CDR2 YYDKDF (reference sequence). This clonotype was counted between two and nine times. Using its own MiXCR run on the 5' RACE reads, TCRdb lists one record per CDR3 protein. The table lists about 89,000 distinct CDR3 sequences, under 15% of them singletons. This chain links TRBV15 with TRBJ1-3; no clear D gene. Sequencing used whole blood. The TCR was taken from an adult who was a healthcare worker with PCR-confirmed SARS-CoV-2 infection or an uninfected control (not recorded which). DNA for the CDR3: TGTGCCACCAGCAGAGGAGGACTGATCTCTGGAAACACCATATATTTT. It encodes CATSRGGLISGNTIYF.